This entry is about one TCR beta chain. No antigen is known for it. This sample was included in a study of CD8+ T cells in alopecia areata. Broader study findings: Affected lesional scalp, above all in alopecia totalis/universalis, was more clonal than normal scalp.

Extracted from the samples, RNA was reverse transcribed into cDNA to serve as the sequencing template. Some clones are missing from TCRdb's copy, which holds only in-frame ones; the method was immunoSEQ multiplex PCR. The data hold 30,000 to 40,000 clones, with 60% to 85% observed a single time. The CDR3 runs 13 residues. The germline gives CDR1 LNHDA, CDR2 SQIVND (reference sequence). V lost 3 bases, J lost 2 bases, and 8 bases lay in between. The sequence was obtained from a human donor with alopecia areata. Sequencing input: NKG2D-low CD8+ T cells sorted from blood. The rearrangement joins TRBV19 to TRBJ2-7; D gene uncertain. The CDR3 bases are TGTGCCAGTAGTATCGACACCACCTACGAGCAGTACTTC. Protein sequence: CASSIDTTYEQYF.